These 26 T cell receptor beta chains came from one sample sequenced in a study of technical replicates of blood from a handful of donors. The protocol was immunoSEQ multiplex PCR, while the TCRdb copy is restricted to in-frame clones and leaves out a portion. The sample contains some 60,000 clones, 80% to 90% of which appear only once. The sample comprised PBMCs. These receptor sequences come from a human donor in good health. Some clones in this sample may be carry-over from other donors' samples.

In its sample, this clone was seen once. The chain links TRBV7-9 to TRBJ1-4; D is unresolved. V was shortened by 4 bases and J by 4 bases, with 10 bases between the two germline ends. The CDR3 contains 14 residues. Germline V gene lookup returns CDR1 SEHNR and CDR2 FQNEAQ (reference sequence). This chain's CDR3 is CASSSYQRNEKLFF. The CDR3 region has the DNA TGTGCCAGCAGCTCCTATCAGCGTAATGAAAAACTGTTTTTT.

The J gene is TRBJ2-7, the V gene TRBV28; D is possibly TRBD1 (6 bases). The CDR3 extends over 14 amino acids. Germline CDR1 reads MDHEN; CDR2 reads SYDVKM. V gave up 6 bases and J gave up 0 bases, with 12 bases separating them. The CDR3 sequence: CASRPRGTSYEQYF. The CDR3 bases are TGTGCCAGCAGGCCCAGGGGAACCTCCTACGAGCAGTACTTC.

V and J are TRBV4-3 and TRBJ2-7; a weak D match, TRBD2 (6 bases). The CDR3 has 15 amino acids. V was shortened by 4 bases and J by 4 bases, with 17 bases between the two germline ends. Germline CDR1 LGHNA, CDR2 YSLEER. The CDR3 protein is CASSLISWGVYEQYF. CDR3 bases: TGCGCCAGCAGCCTCATTTCCTGGGGGGTTTACGAGCAGTACTTC.

The V call is TRBV11-3, the J call TRBJ1-2; maybe TRBD1 (6 bases). This CDR3 comprises 13 residues. From germline, CDR1 is SGHNT and CDR2 YENEEA. The V and J ends lost 4 bases and 7 bases respectively, with 13 bases between them. The CDR3 here is CASSSRTECGYTF. The CDR3 nucleotides are TGTGCCAGCAGCTCTCGGACAGAATGTGGCTACACCTTC. The whole variable domain, remainder taken from reference TRBV11-3 and TRBJ1-2, is EAGVVQSPRYKIIEKKQPVAFWCNPISGHNTLYWYLQNLGQGPELLIRYENEEAVDDSQLPKDRFSAERLKGVDSTLKIQPAELGDSAVYLCASSSRTECGYTFGSGTRLTVV.

This chain connects TRBV4-3 to TRBJ1-4; 8 bases are a match to TRBD1. V shed 3 bases, J shed 4 bases, and the junction held 4 bases outside the gene matches. CDR1 and CDR2 (germline): LGHNA, YSLEER. The CDR3 is made up of 15 amino acids. CDR3 nucleotides: TGCGCCAGCAGCCAGGACAGGGACCTTAATGAAAAACTGTTTTTT. This gives the protein CASSQDRDLNEKLFF.

The chain combines TRBV7-6 with TRBJ1-5; D might be TRBD1 (5 bases). The V and J ends lost 0 bases and 7 bases respectively, with 16 bases between them. The CDR3 totals 16 residues. CDR1 SGHVS and CDR2 FNYEAQ come from the germline V gene. CDR3 sequence reads: CASSLASGAKGQPQHF. CDR3 nucleotide sequence: TGTGCCAGCAGCTTAGCGAGTGGGGCTAAGGGGCAGCCCCAGCATTTT. The whole variable domain, remainder taken from reference TRBV7-6 and TRBJ1-5, is GAGVSQSPRYKVTKRGQDVALRCDPISGHVSLYWYRQALGQGPEFLTYFNYEAQQDKSGLPNDRFSAERPEGSISTLTIQRTEQRDSAMYRCASSLASGAKGQPQHFGDGTRLSIL.

The chain recombines TRBV18 with TRBJ1-3, with a weak D call TRBD1 (6 bases). Trimming removed 3 bases from V and 7 bases from J, with 16 bases in between. The CDR3 contains 15 residues. CDR1 is KGHSH, CDR2 LQKENI, per germline. CDR3 protein: CASSPQGQPGNTIYF. The DNA for the CDR3 is TGTGCCAGCTCACCTCAGGGGCAGCCGGGGAACACCATATATTTT.

The chain links TRBV9 to TRBJ1-3; the D is unclear. The CDR3 covers 15 residues. Looked up from germline, CDR1 is SGDLS and CDR2 is YYNGEE. V lost 4 bases and J 3 bases, leaving 14 bases between the germline ends. The DNA for the CDR3 is TGTGCCAGCAGCACAGATGGGTTTGGTGGAAACACCATATATTTT. It specifies CASSTDGFGGNTIYF.

The genes are TRBV4-1 and TRBJ2-2; D uncertain. This CDR3 contains 15 residues. CDR1 and CDR2 from the germline V gene are MGHRA and YSYEKL. Trimming pared 7 bases from V and 1 base from J, leaving 13 bases between. The CDR3 here is CASTHSIMNTGELFF. The CDR3, as DNA: TGCGCCAGCACGCACTCCATTATGAACACCGGGGAGCTGTTTTTT.

The chain recombines TRBV5-4 with TRBJ2-2; TRBD2 aligns across 14 bases. J was trimmed by 5 bases and V by 4 bases; bases with no gene match: 4. CDR1 and CDR2 from the germline V gene are SGHNT and YYREEE (reference sequence). This CDR3 is built from 16 residues. CDR3 amino acids: CASSPGLAGGTGELFF. The DNA for the CDR3 is TGTGCCAGCAGCCCCGGACTAGCGGGAGGAACCGGGGAGCTGTTTTTT.

The rearrangement links TRBV6-5 to TRBJ2-7; 9 bases fit TRBD2. Germline V gene lookup returns CDR1 MNHEY and CDR2 SVGAGI. The CDR3 spans 15 residues. Unmatched junction bases numbered 4, after V lost 4 bases and J lost 0 bases. The CDR3: CASSSPSGNSYEQYF. The CDR3 DNA reads TGTGCCAGCAGTTCCCCTAGCGGGAACTCCTACGAGCAGTACTTC.

The rearrangement links TRBV2 to TRBJ2-1; D gene uncertain. Germline V gene sequence: CDR1 SNHLY, CDR2 FYNNEI. The CDR3 is 13 amino acids. Trimming removed 3 bases from V and 5 bases from J, with 8 bases in between. CDR3 residues: CASSDPSDNEQFF. The DNA for the CDR3 is TGTGCCAGCAGTGACCCCAGTGACAATGAGCAGTTCTTC.

The rearrangement uses TRBV5-4 and TRBJ2-5; a weak D match, TRBD1 (6 bases). The germline V gene encodes CDR1 SGHNT and CDR2 YYREEE (reference sequence). This CDR3 has 14 amino acids. Trimming removed 7 bases from V and 4 bases from J, with 17 bases in between. In DNA, the CDR3 is TGTGCCAGCCGACCCAGGGGTGGCGGAGAGACCCAGTACTTC. Translating gives CASRPRGGGETQYF.

The J gene is TRBJ2-3, the V gene TRBV7-2; weak D call: TRBD2 (5 bases). The CDR3 sequence is 14 residues long. V lost 1 base, J lost 6 bases, and 11 bases lay in between. CDR1 and CDR2 (germline): SGHTA, FQGNSA. CDR3: CASSLGGSGDTQYF. CDR3 bases: TGTGCCAGCAGCTTAGGAGGGTCAGGCGATACGCAGTATTTT.

This chain links TRBV11-2 with TRBJ2-7, with D unclear. The CDR3 contains 13 residues. V lost 3 bases and J lost 3, with 9 bases in between. Germline values: CDR1 SGHAT, CDR2 FQNNGV. The CDR3 region is CASSFWPGYEQYF. The CDR3 DNA follows: TGTGCCAGCAGCTTCTGGCCGGGCTACGAGCAGTACTTC.

The V gene is TRBV15, the J gene TRBJ1-1, with D possibly being TRBD1 (5 bases). Between the trimmed V and J ends, which lost 1 base and 6 bases, there was a span of 9 bases. CDR3 length: 13 residues. The germline V gene has CDR1 LNHNV and CDR2 YYDKDF (reference sequence). The CDR3 reads CATSRGQGSEAFF. The CDR3 coding sequence is TGTGCCACCAGCAGAGGTCAGGGATCTGAAGCTTTCTTT.

The sample holds one count of this clone. This chain uses TRBV7-3 with TRBJ1-2; TRBD1 matches at 7 bases. V was clipped by 5 bases and J by 0 bases; unmatched bases: 15. The germline gives CDR1 SGHTA, CDR2 FQGTGA. The length of the CDR3 is 18 residues. The DNA of the CDR3 is TGTGCCAGCAGCCCGACTCGGGACAGTCGAAGTGCTAACTATGGCTACACCTTC. This codes for CASSPTRDSRSANYGYTF.

CDR3 protein: CASSLASGRAAGELFF. The CDR3 DNA reads TGTGCCAGCAGCTTAGCTAGCGGGAGGGCAGCCGGGGAGCTGTTTTTT. V and J are TRBV11-1 and TRBJ2-2; 11 bases line up with TRBD2. V trimming: 0 bases; J trimming: 6 bases; junction bases outside the gene matches: 3. Germline V gives CDR1 SGHAT, CDR2 FQDESV (reference sequence). This CDR3 comprises 16 residues.

The chain couples TRBV30 to TRBJ1-5; 9 bases line up with TRBD1. Unmatched junction bases numbered 19, after V lost 1 base and J lost 6 bases. The CDR3 runs 19 residues. In germline, CDR1 is GTSNPN, CDR2 SVGIG (reference sequence). The CDR3 region has the DNA TGTGCCTGGAGTGAGATCCGACCCGCCGGGACAGGGCTGGCTCAGCCCCAGCATTTT. It is translated as CAWSEIRPAGTGLAQPQHF.

The chain carries TRBV29-1 and TRBJ2-3, with a possible D match to TRBD2 (6 bases). This CDR3 has 12 residues. Trimming left V 4 bases short and J 2 bases short, with 7 bases between. Per germline, CDR1 SQVTM and CDR2 ANQGSEA. The CDR3 region has the DNA TGCAGCGTTGCGGGGGACACAGATACGCAGTATTTT. Translating gives CSVAGDTDTQYF.

V is TRBV30 and J is TRBJ2-1, with 14 bases matching TRBD2. The junction had 5 bases not matched to a gene; V was cut back by 3 bases and J by 7 bases. This CDR3 contains 15 residues. CDR1 GTSNPN and CDR2 SVGIG come from the germline V gene (reference sequence). The CDR3 DNA reads TGTGCCTGGAGATTTGGGACTAGCGGGAGTAATGAGCAGTTCTTC. This encodes CAWRFGTSGSNEQFF.

The genes are TRBV27 and TRBJ2-5, with 11 bases fitting TRBD2. Germline V CDR1 and CDR2: MNHEY, SMNVEV (reference sequence). This CDR3 is 18 amino acids long. Losses at the gene ends were 2 bases for V and 0 bases for J; bases not matched to a gene: 8. Written as DNA, the CDR3 is TGTGCCAGCAGTTTACTTTGCTCTAGCGGGGGGAACCAAGAGACCCAGTACTTC. Translated: CASSLLCSSGGNQETQYF.

The V call is TRBV4-3, the J call TRBJ2-1, with 13 bases aligning to TRBD2. CDR1 and CDR2 (germline): LGHNA, YSLEER. The CDR3 runs 17 residues. The V segment lost 0 bases and the J segment 8 bases; nucleotides outside the gene matches: 7. The CDR3 coding sequence is TGCGCCAGCAGCCAAGATTCCCTGACTAGCGGGAGGTATGAGCAGTTCTTC. Its translation: CASSQDSLTSGRYEQFF.

CDR3 DNA: TGTGCCTGGAGTGTAATTGGAGGGGCAGTGGAAGCTTTCTTT. This sequence encodes CAWSVIGGAVEAFF. This chain joins TRBV30 and TRBJ1-1, with D maybe TRBD1 (5 bases). V was trimmed by 0 bases and J by 8 bases, leaving 16 bases between them. The CDR3 length is 14 residues. The V gene's germline CDR1 is GTSNPN and CDR2 SVGIG (reference sequence).

This clone occurred once. The rearrangement uses TRBV6-5 and TRBJ2-1, with 13 bases matching TRBD2. The V gene end was trimmed by 5 bases and the J gene end by 12 bases; junction bases not matched to a gene: 10. This CDR3 comprises 15 residues. The germline V gene has CDR1 MNHEY and CDR2 SVGAGI. The CDR3 is CASSPGLAGRGGQFF. As DNA, the CDR3 is TGTGCCAGCAGTCCGGGACTAGCGGGAAGAGGTGGGCAGTTCTTC.

This rearrangement joins TRBV5-8 to TRBJ2-7; a possible D gene is TRBD1 (6 bases). Trimming cost V 4 bases and J 1 base, with 12 bases left between them. This CDR3 has 14 amino acids. The V gene's germline CDR1 is SGHTS and CDR2 YDEGEE. The CDR3 DNA is TGTGCCAGCAGCACATCCGGGACATCCTACGAGCAGTACTTC. It encodes CASSTSGTSYEQYF.